These 27 T cell receptor beta chains originate from one sample sequenced in a study of tumor T cells in aggressive B-cell lymphoma. TCRdb's copy holds only in-frame clones and misses some; the assay was immunoSEQ multiplex PCR. Counted here are some 9,500 clones, roughly 85% occurring once; the ten biggest clones make up approximately 4.3%. The sequenced sample consisted of tumor tissue. All receptors derive from an adult with diffuse large B cell lymphoma.

Sample share makes this clone large. The chain joins TRBV21-1 to TRBJ1-1; the table calls TRBD1, which could not be checked here. TRBV21-1 is classified as a pseudogene. CDR3 length: 14 amino acids. The CDR3 DNA reads as TGTGCCAGCAGAGCAGGACAGGGGGTTGGTGAAGCTTTCTTT. The encoded protein is CASRAGQGVGEAFF.

In this sample, this clone turned up once. The chain joins TRBV15 to TRBJ2-7; D is possibly TRBD2 (7 bases). Trimming removed 1 base from V and 2 bases from J, with 12 bases in between. Germline loops: CDR1 LNHNV, CDR2 YYDKDF (reference sequence). CDR3 length: 15 residues. The CDR3 loop is CATSRVGGRAYEQYF. The CDR3 nucleotides are TGTGCCACCAGCAGAGTGGGGGGGCGAGCCTACGAGCAGTACTTC.

This clone appeared a few times. V and J are TRBV2 and TRBJ1-5; 8 bases fit TRBD1. Germline CDR1 SNHLY, CDR2 FYNNEI. The CDR3 has 14 amino acids. V dropped 7 bases and J dropped 4; count of bases not matched to a gene: 6. The CDR3 DNA is TGTGCCAGCACCCAGGGGGCGAGGAATCAGCCCCAGCATTTT. Its protein product is CASTQGARNQPQHF. Complete variable domain (other parts from reference TRBV2 and TRBJ1-5): EPEVTQTPSHQVTQMGQEVILRCVPISNHLYFYWYRQILGQKVEFLVSFYNNEISEKSEIFDDQFSVERPDGSNFTLKIRSTKLEDSAMYFCASTQGARNQPQHFGDGTRLSIL.

V and J are TRBV29-1 and TRBJ1-2; TRBD1 matches 7 bases. The length of the CDR3 is 12 residues. Germline V lookup: CDR1 SQVTM, CDR2 ANQGSEA. J gave up 4 bases and V 6 bases, and 5 bases lay outside the gene matches. CDR3 region: CSVEGTAYGYTF. For the CDR3, the DNA is TGCAGCGTGGAGGGGACAGCCTATGGCTACACCTTC.

The chain employs TRBV28 and TRBJ2-5, with 9 bases aligning to TRBD1. This CDR3 is built from 15 residues. Losses at the gene ends were 10 bases for V and 7 bases for J; bases not matched to a gene: 16. CDR1 is MDHEN and CDR2 is SYDVKM in the germline V gene. CDR3 DNA: TGTGCCACCTCCCTCGGGGACAGGGAGTTTGCGACCCAGTACTTC. It yields the protein CATSLGDREFATQYF. Together with reference TRBV28 and TRBJ2-5, the CDR3 gives the full variable domain: DVKVTQSSRYLVKRTGEKVFLECVQDMDHENMFWYRQDPGLGLRLIYFSYDVKMKEKGDIPEGYSVSREKKERFSLILESASTNQTSMYLCATSLGDREFATQYFGPGTRLLVL.

The chain employs TRBV14 and TRBJ2-2; TRBD1 matches at 9 bases. CDR1 SGHDN and CDR2 FVKESK come from the germline V gene. V shed 6 bases, J shed 7 bases, and the junction held 9 bases outside the gene matches. This CDR3 is built from 15 residues. CDR3 protein: CASRPTGGPVGELFF. CDR3 DNA: TGTGCCAGCAGACCTACAGGGGGCCCGGTCGGGGAGCTGTTTTTT.

Only a few counts were recorded for this clone. The chain recombines TRBV29-1 with TRBJ2-5, with D possibly TRBD1 on 5 matching bases. Trimming shortened V by 3 bases and J by 7 bases, and 12 bases separated the two germline ends. The CDR3 runs 12 residues. Germline CDR1 is SQVTM and CDR2 is ANQGSEA. For the CDR3, the DNA is TGCAGCGTTGACGCAGGGTTAGGGACCCAGTACTTC. The encoded protein is CSVDAGLGTQYF. Combining the CDR3 with reference TRBV29-1 and TRBJ2-5 gives the whole variable domain SAVISQKPSRDICQRGTSLTIQCQVDSQVTMMFWYRQQPGQSLTLIATANQGSEATYESGFVIDKFPISRPNLTFSTLTVSNMSPEDSSIYLCSVDAGLGTQYFGPGTRLLVL.

The chain has TRBV4-3 and TRBJ2-2; unclear D gene. Germline assignment: CDR1 LGHNA and CDR2 YSLEER. V was pared by 0 bases and J by 5 bases, with 7 bases between. The CDR3 runs 14 residues. CDR3 protein: CASSQDRYTGELFF. As DNA, the CDR3 is TGCGCCAGCAGCCAAGACAGATATACCGGGGAGCTGTTTTTT.

This sequence joins TRBV5-6 and TRBJ1-1, with 7 nucleotides matching TRBD1. Germline trimming cut 1 base from V and 1 base from J; bases unmatched to any gene: 1. This CDR3 has 14 amino acids. Germline-derived CDR1 and CDR2 are SGHDT and YYEEEE. The CDR3 nucleotides are TGTGCCAGCAGCTTGTCAGGGGGGAACACTGAAGCTTTCTTT. It translates to CASSLSGGNTEAFF.

The chain combines TRBV5-1 with TRBJ1-4; weak D call: TRBD1 (6 bases). V lost 4 bases to trimming and J lost 9 bases, with 19 bases between them. Looked up from germline, CDR1 is SGHRS and CDR2 is YFSETQ. CDR3 size: 15 residues. This CDR3 is CASSPSGGRTKKLFF. CDR3 bases: TGCGCCAGCAGCCCCTCGGGGGGGCGCACGAAAAAACTGTTTTTT.

The J gene is TRBJ1-2, the V gene TRBV7-3; 8 bases line up with TRBD1. The CDR3 length is 15 residues. Looked up from germline, CDR1 is SGHTA and CDR2 is FQGTGA. V trimming: 5 bases; J trimming: 7 bases; junction bases outside the gene matches: 12. In DNA form, the CDR3 reads TGTGCCAGCAGCACCCCGGGACAGGACGTCGGTGGCTACACCTTC. Its translation is CASSTPGQDVGGYTF.

This sequence joins TRBV27 and TRBJ2-3; D is perhaps TRBD2 (5 bases). Germline V gene sequence: CDR1 MNHEY, CDR2 SMNVEV (reference sequence). This CDR3 is 15 amino acids long. Trimming removed 1 base at V and 0 bases at J, with 8 bases between. CDR3 loop: CASSLFGVSTDTQYF. The CDR3 bases are TGTGCCAGCAGTTTATTCGGGGTTAGCACAGATACGCAGTATTTT.

V is TRBV28 and J is TRBJ2-4; 8 nucleotides match TRBD1. CDR1 and CDR2 from the germline V gene are MDHEN and SYDVKM. This CDR3 has 16 residues. With 3 bases clipped from V and 6 bases from J, the junction kept 10 bases outside the gene matches. CDR3 bases: TGTGCCAGCAGTTTCTTCGGACAGGGTCGGGGAAACATTCAGTACTTC. It encodes CASSFFGQGRGNIQYF.

The gene calls are TRBV21-1 and TRBJ2-3; TRBD2, the table's D call, was not compared with the DNA. TRBV21-1 is shown as a pseudogene. CDR3 length: 16 amino acids. The CDR3 DNA reads TGTGCCAGCAGCAAAGCGCGGGGGACCCTGGGAGATACGCAGTATTTT. This translates into CASSKARGTLGDTQYF.

This CDR3 is CASSHAGQGGETQYF. DNA for the CDR3: TGTGCCAGCAGCCACGCGGGACAGGGAGGTGAGACCCAGTACTTC. The chain employs TRBV4-2 and TRBJ2-5; the match to TRBD1 covers 9 bases. The CDR3 consists of 15 residues. Germline CDR1 and CDR2: LGHNA and YNFKEQ. The V gene end was trimmed by 3 bases and the J gene end by 5 bases; junction bases not matched to a gene: 7.

This clone was recorded only once. The genes are TRBV28 and TRBJ1-5; D is unresolved. Trimming took 6 bases from V and 3 from J, leaving 15 bases between them. The CDR3 runs 15 residues. CDR1 MDHEN and CDR2 SYDVKM come from the germline V gene. CDR3 sequence (DNA): TGTGCCAGCAGCCTTAGGGAGTCCAACAATCAGCCCCAGCATTTT. Translated: CASSLRESNNQPQHF.

The chain couples TRBV28 to TRBJ1-3, with D perhaps matching TRBD1 (5 bases). Germline V gene lookup returns CDR1 MDHEN and CDR2 SYDVKM. Trimming cost V 3 bases and J 1 base, with 10 bases left between them. The CDR3 runs 15 residues. CDR3 loop: CASSFLGGSGNTIYF. Here the CDR3 DNA reads TGTGCCAGCAGTTTTTTGGGGGGATCTGGAAACACCATATATTTT.

On this clone: The junction differs from germline at one of its ends, possibly a read error. This chain uses TRBV5-1 with TRBJ2-5, with a possible D match to TRBD1 (6 bases). The tail of the sequence fits TRBJ2-7 better, so the J call may be wrong. This CDR3 has 16 amino acids. CDR1 is SGHRS and CDR2 is YFSETQ in the germline V gene. The CDR3, as DNA: TGCGCCAGCAGCTTGGGTTTGTCAGGGGTCTCCAACGAGCAGTACTTC. Encoded protein: CASSLGLSGVSNEQYF.

The chain uses TRBV29-1 and TRBJ2-7; TRBD1 might be the D (5 bases). The CDR3 consists of 12 residues. Trimming left V 7 bases short and J 3 bases short, with 13 bases between. Germline lookup yields CDR1 SQVTM and CDR2 ANQGSEA. The CDR3 DNA follows: TGCAGCGCACGACAGCCCGGCTACGAGCAGTACTTC. Translating it yields CSARQPGYEQYF.

The V gene is TRBV15, the J gene TRBJ2-1; TRBD1 is a possible D gene (6 bases). The germline CDR1 and CDR2 sequences are LNHNV and YYDKDF (reference sequence). The CDR3 runs to 16 residues. The V and J ends lost 1 base and 4 bases respectively, with 14 bases between them. The CDR3 DNA reads as TGTGCCACCAGCAGAGCCGAGGGGGATCTGTACAATGAGCAGTTCTTC. It encodes CATSRAEGDLYNEQFF. Filled out from reference TRBV15 and TRBJ2-1, the complete variable domain reads DAMVIQNPRYQVTQFGKPVTLSCSQTLNHNVMYWYQQKSSQAPKLLFHYYDKDFNNEADTPDNFQSRRPNTSFCFLDIRSPGLGDTAMYLCATSRAEGDLYNEQFFGPGTRLTVL.

The rearrangement links TRBV2 to TRBJ1-1; possibly TRBD1 for D (6 bases). The CDR3 is 14 residues long. With 7 bases removed from V and 6 bases from J, the gap between germline ends came to 18 bases. CDR1 and CDR2 (germline): SNHLY, FYNNEI. The CDR3 DNA reads TGTGCCAGCACGAATTATGGGGGGGCCGCTGAAGCTTTCTTT. It yields the protein CASTNYGGAAEAFF.

This chain joins TRBV11-3 and TRBJ2-3; 9 bases fit TRBD2. The J segment lost 4 bases and the V segment lost 5 bases, leaving 7 bases of the junction unmatched. CDR1 and CDR2 (germline): SGHNT, YENEEA. The CDR3 consists of 15 residues. The CDR3, as DNA: TGTGCCAGCAGCCCGGGACTAGCTGGCCCAGATACGCAGTATTTT. Encoded protein: CASSPGLAGPDTQYF. Based on the CDR3 plus reference TRBV11-3 and TRBJ2-3, the full variable domain is EAGVVQSPRYKIIEKKQPVAFWCNPISGHNTLYWYLQNLGQGPELLIRYENEEAVDDSQLPKDRFSAERLKGVDSTLKIQPAELGDSAVYLCASSPGLAGPDTQYFGPGTRLTVL.

The genes are TRBV4-3 and TRBJ2-5, with D possibly matching TRBD1 (7 bases). CDR1 and CDR2 from the germline V gene are LGHNA and YSLEER. There are 15 residues in the CDR3. Trimming removed 0 bases at V and 11 bases at J, with 19 bases between. The CDR3 sequence: CASSQELGGGREQYF. The CDR3 coding sequence is TGCGCCAGCAGCCAAGAACTAGGAGGGGGCAGGGAGCAGTACTTC.

In this sample, this clone turned up a few times. The genes are TRBV4-3 and TRBJ2-1; 7 positions match TRBD2. Germline values: CDR1 LGHNA, CDR2 YSLEER. This CDR3 comprises 15 residues. Trimming took 4 bases from V and 6 from J; bases not matched to a gene: 9. In nucleotides, the CDR3 is TGCGCCAGCAGCCCGGGGGAGCGGGGATCCAATGAGCAGTTCTTC. Protein product: CASSPGERGSNEQFF.

The V gene is TRBV11-3, the J gene TRBJ2-1, with TRBD2 matching over 7 bases. The CDR3 covers 15 residues. Trimming took 0 bases from V and 6 from J; bases not matched to a gene: 5. Per germline, CDR1 SGHNT and CDR2 YENEEA. For the CDR3, the DNA is TGTGCCAGCAGCTTAGAAGCGGGACCCCTCAATGAGCAGTTCTTC. Amino acid sequence: CASSLEAGPLNEQFF.

The chain couples TRBV9 to TRBJ2-7; TRBD2 agrees at 8 bases. V trimming: 7 bases; J trimming: 6 bases; junction bases outside the gene matches: 12. The CDR3 has 14 residues. In germline, CDR1 is SGDLS, CDR2 YYNGEE. CDR3: CASSRSDLAGEQYF. The CDR3 DNA sequence: TGTGCCAGCTCGCGATCCGACCTAGCGGGCGAGCAGTACTTC. Using reference TRBV9 and TRBJ2-7 for the parts outside the CDR3, the full variable domain is DSGVTQTPKHLITATGQRVTLRCSPRSGDLSVYWYQQSLDQGLQFLIQYYNGEERAKGNILERFSAQQFPDLHSELNLSSLELGDSALYFCASSRSDLAGEQYFGPGTRLTVT.

The chain recombines TRBV2 with TRBJ2-3; tentative D call: TRBD1 (6 bases). This CDR3 is 13 amino acids long. Germline CDR1 SNHLY, CDR2 FYNNEI. Trimming left V 9 bases short and J 0 bases short, with 10 bases between. The CDR3 DNA reads as TGTGCCAGAGGGGGTGATAGCACAGATACGCAGTATTTT. It translates to CARGGDSTDTQYF.